This T cell receptor (beta chain) stems from a study of control samples from healthy donors and cancer patients. Germline V gene data show CDR1 as GTSNPN and CDR2 as SVGIG (reference sequence). V lost 0 bases to trimming and J lost 0 bases; unmatched junction nucleotides: 14. CDR3 length: 20 residues. TCRdb's table, derived via immunoSEQ multiplex PCR, lists solely in-frame clones and lacks some. The sample holds about 130,000 clones; about 88% are singletons and the top ten take about 3.2%. This clone was seen once. This rearrangement joins TRBV30 to TRBJ2-6; TRBD1 matches at 7 bases. Sequenced sample: blood. This clonotype was obtained from a man aged 50 or older in good health. The CDR3 here is CAWSVMWDRRNPSGANVLTF. The CDR3 bases are TGTGCCTGGAGTGTAATGTGGGACAGAAGAAACCCCTCTGGGGCCAACGTCCTGACTTTC. The full variable domain, its missing parts supplied by reference TRBV30 and TRBJ2-6, is SQTIHQWPATLVQPVGSPLSLECTVEGTSNPNLYWYRQAAGRGLQLLFYSVGIGQISSEVPQNLSASRPQDRQFILSSKKLLLSDSGFYLCAWSVMWDRRNPSGANVLTFGAGSRLTVL.